Listed below are T cell receptor beta chains from one sample, sequenced in a study of T cell changes during pregnancy in multiple sclerosis. Sequenced by immunoSEQ multiplex PCR; TCRdb stores in-frame clones only, minus some. The table has about 72,000 clones, 80% to 95% seen once. Sequences were derived from peripheral blood, sampled in the first trimester of pregnancy. These receptors were taken from a female donor in good health, enrolled as a control in a pregnancy study. Each CDR3 is given with its conserved first and last residue. The D gene is left open where the match is weak. Rows may omit the clone size; those that give it use once, few, many or a size class.

cdr3_nt cdr3_aa j_call clone_size d_call v_call
TGTGCCAGCTGTGGGGACAGGAATTATCAGCCCCAGCATTTT CASCGDRNYQPQHF TRBJ1-5 few TRBD1 TRBV6-1
TGCGCCAGCAGCTTGCGGAACAAACAGGGCGGAGAGCAGTTCTTC CASSLRNKQGGEQFF TRBJ2-1 - - TRBV5-1
TGTGCCAGCAGCTTAGGGTTTAGCGGGACGGGCGAGCAGTACTTC CASSLGFSGTGEQYF TRBJ2-7 - TRBD2 TRBV7-9
TGTGCCAGCAGCTGGGTGGGCAGGGGTATCACCGGGGAGCTGTTTTTT CASSWVGRGITGELFF TRBJ2-2 - - TRBV7-2
TGTGCCAGCAGTGAAGAGTCGGGGGGATGGGGGTACAATGAGCAGTTCTTC CASSEESGGWGYNEQFF TRBJ2-1 - TRBD2 TRBV2
TGTGCCAGCAGTGACAATAGCAATCAGCCCCAGCATTTT CASSDNSNQPQHF TRBJ1-5 few - TRBV6-1
TGTGCCAGCAGCTTGGTTGTAAACGGCCAAGAGACCCAGTACTTC CASSLVVNGQETQYF TRBJ2-5 - - TRBV5-4
TGTGCCAGCTCCGCGTTACAGCTCGATGAGCAGTTCTTC CASSALQLDEQFF TRBJ2-1 - - TRBV18
TGTGCCAGCAGTGGGACTAGCGGCTTCCCCAGCTCCTACGAGCAGTACTTC CASSGTSGFPSSYEQYF TRBJ2-7 once TRBD2 TRBV2
TGTGCCAGTAGCGGCCCACGGCAGGGGTTTTACGAGCAGTACTTC CASSGPRQGFYEQYF TRBJ2-7 - - TRBV19
TGCAGAGGGGCAGGGGTCCAAGCGACTAATGAAAAACTGTTTTTT CRGAGVQATNEKLFF TRBJ1-4 - - TRBV29-1
TGTGCCAGCAGTTTACTCGCGGATGAAAACATTCAGTACTTC CASSLLADENIQYF TRBJ2-4 - - TRBV27
TGTGCCAGCAGCGCCAGACAGGGGATGAACACTGAAGCTTTCTTT CASSARQGMNTEAFF TRBJ1-1 few TRBD1 TRBV11-2
TGTGCCAGTAGTATCGCACTGGGACAGGGTTCCGAGCAGTACTTC CASSIALGQGSEQYF TRBJ2-7 - TRBD1 TRBV19
TGTGCCAGCAGTACAGCTAGGGTAGGGGGCAATGAGCAGTTCTTC CASSTARVGGNEQFF TRBJ2-1 - - TRBV27
TGTGCCAGCAGCACAGAAGGTCCCAGGGTTGGCTACACCTTC CASSTEGPRVGYTF TRBJ1-2 - - TRBV7-9
TGCGCCAGCAGCCAGGGCGGGACGGTTTTTAGCTCCTACGAGCAGTACTTC CASSQGGTVFSSYEQYF TRBJ2-7 once - TRBV5-1
TGCGCCAGCAGCTTCGGAGCTGCGGAGACCCAGTACTTC CASSFGAAETQYF TRBJ2-5 - - TRBV5-1
TGCGCCAGCAGCTTGAGTCGACAGGTCAACGAAAAACTGTTTTTT CASSLSRQVNEKLFF TRBJ1-4 - - TRBV5-1
TGTGCCAGCAGCTCGACAGGGGACGGCTACGAGCAGTACTTC CASSSTGDGYEQYF TRBJ2-7 - TRBD1 TRBV6-1
TGTGCCAGCTCACCACAGAGCAACTACGAGCAGTACTTC CASSPQSNYEQYF TRBJ2-7 few - TRBV18
TGTGCCAGCAGCACGGCAGCGGGGGTTCAAGAGACCCAGTACTTC CASSTAAGVQETQYF TRBJ2-5 - TRBD2 TRBV28
TGCGCCAGCAGCTTGTCCCAGGGTCAACTTAATGAGCAGTTCTTC CASSLSQGQLNEQFF TRBJ2-1 - - TRBV5-1
TGCGCCAGCAGCCAAGATCGAGGCACTGGGGCCAACGTCCTGACTTTC CASSQDRGTGANVLTF TRBJ2-6 - - TRBV4-1
TGTGCCAGCAGCCTAGGACAGGGGGGAAACACCATATATTTT CASSLGQGGNTIYF TRBJ1-3 - TRBD1 TRBV5-6
TGTGCCACCCTCGGACAGGGACCGGGAGATACGCAGTATTTT CATLGQGPGDTQYF TRBJ2-3 - TRBD1 TRBV6-6
TGTGCCAGCAGTTACTCTAACTCCTATGGCTACACCTTC CASSYSNSYGYTF TRBJ1-2 few - TRBV6-5
TGTGCCAGCAGGTCCGGGGGCAATCAGCCCCAGCATTTT CASRSGGNQPQHF TRBJ1-5 few - TRBV28
TGTGCCAGCAGTTACTCCAGTCCCTACGAGCAGTACTTC CASSYSSPYEQYF TRBJ2-7 - - TRBV6-6
TGCGCCAGCAGTGACAAAAGGGGGAATAGGCTGGATACGCAGTATTTT CASSDKRGNRLDTQYF TRBJ2-3 - - TRBV10-1
TGTGCCAGCACTGGAGTGACGGATGATGCCAACTATGGCTACACCTTC CASTGVTDDANYGYTF TRBJ1-2 - - TRBV7-2
TGTGCCAGTAGTATAGACAGTCCGGGTAGGGGAGAGACCCAGTACTTC CASSIDSPGRGETQYF TRBJ2-5 - - TRBV19
TGTGCCAGCAGCTTAGTTTATGCGGGATCCTCCTACGAGCAGTACTTC CASSLVYAGSSYEQYF TRBJ2-7 - - TRBV7-2
TGTGCCAGCAGCTTGCGTCTTTCTTTAATTTACAATGAGCAGTTCTTC CASSLRLSLIYNEQFF TRBJ2-1 - - TRBV5-8
TGTGCCAGCAATCTAGGAGGGCGCACAGATACGCAGTATTTT CASNLGGRTDTQYF TRBJ2-3 - - TRBV25-1
TGTGCCAGTAGTGCAGGGGCAATCTACGAGCAGTACTTC CASSAGAIYEQYF TRBJ2-7 - - TRBV19
TGTGCCAGTAGTGCCCGAGATGGCTACACCTTC CASSARDGYTF TRBJ1-2 - - TRBV19
TGCGCCAGCAGCTTGAGAAGGGGGCAAAATGAGCAGTTCTTC CASSLRRGQNEQFF TRBJ2-1 - TRBD1 TRBV5-1
TGTGCCAGCCCGGGACTAGCGGGAGGGCCCTACAATGAGCAGTTCTTC CASPGLAGGPYNEQFF TRBJ2-1 - TRBD2 TRBV2
TGCGCCAGCAGTACGACCAGGGGACTAGCGGGCCGGGTGCTCTACGAGCAGTACTTC CASSTTRGLAGRVLYEQYF TRBJ2-7 - TRBD2 TRBV23-1
TGTGCCACCAGCAGAGATAACAGGGTGATCGACACTGAAGCTTTCTTT CATSRDNRVIDTEAFF TRBJ1-1 - - TRBV15
TGTGCCAGCTCACCTCCAGCGGGAGAGGGTGAGACCCAGTACTTC CASSPPAGEGETQYF TRBJ2-5 - TRBD2 TRBV18
TGTGCCAGCAGCCGGGACAGGCTGAACACCGGGGAGCTGTTTTTT CASSRDRLNTGELFF TRBJ2-2 - TRBD1 TRBV7-9
TGTGCCAGCAGGGGACTAGCGGGAGGGCCAGATACGCAGTATTTT CASRGLAGGPDTQYF TRBJ2-3 - TRBD2 TRBV6-1
TGTGCCAGCAGTAGTCCCCGGGACTCCTATACCGAGCAGTACTTC CASSSPRDSYTEQYF TRBJ2-7 - - TRBV27
TGTGCCAGCAGCGTCCAGCGTGGTAGCACAGATACGCAGTATTTT CASSVQRGSTDTQYF TRBJ2-3 - - TRBV7-2
TGCGCCAGCAGCTACCCCAGCGGGGGTGAAGCTTTCTTT CASSYPSGGEAFF TRBJ1-1 - - TRBV5-1
TGCGCCAGCAGCTCGGGACTCAGCTCCTACGAGCAGTACTTC CASSSGLSSYEQYF TRBJ2-7 - - TRBV5-1
TGTGCCAGCAGTGCAACCATCCCGGGACTAGCGGGAGGGACCTACGAGCAGTACTTC CASSATIPGLAGGTYEQYF TRBJ2-7 - TRBD2 TRBV6-1
TGTGCCAGCAGCCAGGCGACAGGGGAGGGCAATCAGCCCCAGCATTTT CASSQATGEGNQPQHF TRBJ1-5 - TRBD1 TRBV4-2
TGTGCCAGCAGCCGTGGACAGGGGCGCGGAGAGACCCAGTACTTC CASSRGQGRGETQYF TRBJ2-5 - TRBD1 TRBV28
TGTGCCAGCTCTAGGGCTAGCGGGAGGGCCGGGGAGCTGTTTTTT CASSRASGRAGELFF TRBJ2-2 - TRBD2 TRBV28
TGTGCCAGCAGGATAGCGGAATACGAGCAGTACTTC CASRIAEYEQYF TRBJ2-7 many - TRBV2
TGTGCCAGCAGTACAGGGTTCAATCAGCCCCAGCATTTT CASSTGFNQPQHF TRBJ1-5 - - TRBV9
TGTGCCATCAGTGAGCTAGCGGGACCCAACACCGGGGAGCTGTTTTTT CAISELAGPNTGELFF TRBJ2-2 - TRBD2 TRBV10-3
TGTGCCAGCAGTGATCCCCTTGGCGGAGCCCAGTTTGAAAAACTGTTTTTT CASSDPLGGAQFEKLFF TRBJ1-4 - - TRBV2
TGTGCCACCAGCGGGAACCTGGGAGCAACTAATGAAAAACTGTTTTTT CATSGNLGATNEKLFF TRBJ1-4 - - TRBV15
TGTGCCAGCAGCACCAAAACAGGGGGATATGGCTACACCTTC CASSTKTGGYGYTF TRBJ1-2 - TRBD1 TRBV5-4
TGTGCCAGCAGTGACAGGCGCAAGAACACTGAAGCTTTCTTT CASSDRRKNTEAFF TRBJ1-1 once - TRBV2